Sequencing of this T cell receptor (beta chain) was carried out in a study of identical twins. Trimming took 2 bases from V and 1 from J, leaving 11 bases between them. The germline CDR1 and CDR2 sequences are SGHAT and FQNNGV. This CDR3 spans 15 amino acids. TCRdb passed the 5' RACE reads through MiXCR, listing each CDR3 protein once. The sample consists of over 200,000 distinct CDR3 sequences, roughly 9.4% of them appearing once. The V call is TRBV11-2, the J call TRBJ2-5, with unresolved D. The specimen was memory (CD45RO+) T cells sorted from blood. This TCR was recovered from a woman under 30 in good health. CDR3 region: CASSLNNGFQETQYF. CDR3 bases: TGTGCCAGCAGCTTAAATAACGGGTTCCAAGAGACCCAGTACTTC.